Detailed here is one T cell receptor (beta chain). Assignments of participants to cohorts depended upon their own reported clinical history. The sample belongs to a study of blood T cell repertoires in COVID-19. V lost 7 bases and J 1 base, leaving 7 bases between the germline ends. Per the germline V gene, CDR1 is MNHEY and CDR2 is SVGAGI. The CDR3 spans 12 residues. The assay was immunoSEQ multiplex PCR, and TCRdb's table has in-frame clones only and misses some. The sample contains roughly 300,000 clones, about 85% of which appear only once. This clonotype originated in a woman between 45 and 65 years old who had recovered from COVID-19. Sequencing used PBMCs or T cells enriched from blood (not recorded which). The chain joins TRBV6-5 to TRBJ2-5; unclear D gene. CDR3 in DNA: TGTGCCAGCAACGGCGGCCAAGAGACCCAGTACTTC. This codes for CASNGGQETQYF.